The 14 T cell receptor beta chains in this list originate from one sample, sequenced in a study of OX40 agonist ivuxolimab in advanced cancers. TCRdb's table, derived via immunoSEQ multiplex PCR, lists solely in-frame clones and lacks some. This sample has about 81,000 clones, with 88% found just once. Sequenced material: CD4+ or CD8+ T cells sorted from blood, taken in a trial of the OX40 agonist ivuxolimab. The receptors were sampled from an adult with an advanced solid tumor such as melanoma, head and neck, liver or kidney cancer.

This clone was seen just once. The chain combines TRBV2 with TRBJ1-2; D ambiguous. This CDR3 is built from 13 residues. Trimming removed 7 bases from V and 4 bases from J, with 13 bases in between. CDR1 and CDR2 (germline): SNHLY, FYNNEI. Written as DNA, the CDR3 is TGTGCCAGCACCATACATAAGGGCTATGGCTACACCTTC. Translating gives CASTIHKGYGYTF.

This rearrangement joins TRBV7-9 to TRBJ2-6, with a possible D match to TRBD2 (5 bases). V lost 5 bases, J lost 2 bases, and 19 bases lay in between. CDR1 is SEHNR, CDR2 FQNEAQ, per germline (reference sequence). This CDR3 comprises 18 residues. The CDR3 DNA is TGTGCCAGCAGCGGACCAAGGACTGCCCACCCTGGGGCCAACGTCCTGACTTTC. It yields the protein CASSGPRTAHPGANVLTF. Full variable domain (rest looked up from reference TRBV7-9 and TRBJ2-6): DTGVSQNPRHKITKRGQNVTFRCDPISEHNRLYWYRQTLGQGPEFLTYFQNEAQLEKSRLLSDRFSAERPKGSFSTLEIQRTEQGDSAMYLCASSGPRTAHPGANVLTFGAGSRLTVL.

The CDR3 is CASSAPGGRTEAFF. CDR3 nucleotide sequence: TGTGCCAGCAGTGCCCCAGGAGGACGGACTGAAGCTTTCTTT. The chain recombines TRBV28 with TRBJ1-1; D unclear. The CDR3 covers 14 residues. CDR1 and CDR2 from the germline V gene are MDHEN and SYDVKM. V lost 5 bases and J lost 5, with 15 bases in between.

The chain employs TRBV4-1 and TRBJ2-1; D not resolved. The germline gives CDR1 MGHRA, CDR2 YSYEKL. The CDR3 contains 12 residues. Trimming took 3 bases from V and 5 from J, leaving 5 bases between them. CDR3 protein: CASSHEDNEQFF. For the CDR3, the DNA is TGCGCCAGCAGCCACGAAGACAATGAGCAGTTCTTC.

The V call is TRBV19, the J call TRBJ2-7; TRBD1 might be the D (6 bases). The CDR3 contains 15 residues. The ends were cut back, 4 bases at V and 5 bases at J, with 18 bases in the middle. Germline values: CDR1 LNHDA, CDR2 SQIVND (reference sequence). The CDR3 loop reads CASSKRQARGDEQYF. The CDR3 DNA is TGTGCCAGTAGTAAACGACAGGCTAGGGGTGACGAGCAGTACTTC.

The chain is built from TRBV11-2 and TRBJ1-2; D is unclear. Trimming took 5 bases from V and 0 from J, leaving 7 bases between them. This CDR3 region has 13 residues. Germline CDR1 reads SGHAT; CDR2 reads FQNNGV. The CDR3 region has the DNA TGTGCCAGCAGCCCCTTTGCTAACTATGGCTACACCTTC. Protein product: CASSPFANYGYTF.

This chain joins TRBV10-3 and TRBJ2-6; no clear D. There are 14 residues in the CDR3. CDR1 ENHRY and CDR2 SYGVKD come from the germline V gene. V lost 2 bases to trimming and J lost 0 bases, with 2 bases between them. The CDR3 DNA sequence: TGTGCCATCAGTGAGGCCTCTGGGGCCAACGTCCTGACTTTC. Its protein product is CAISEASGANVLTF.

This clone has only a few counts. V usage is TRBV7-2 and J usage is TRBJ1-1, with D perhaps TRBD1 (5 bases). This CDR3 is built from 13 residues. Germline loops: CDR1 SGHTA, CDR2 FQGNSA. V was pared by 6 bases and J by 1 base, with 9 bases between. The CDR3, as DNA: TGTGCCAGCAGGCAAAGGGGGAACACTGAAGCTTTCTTT. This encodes CASRQRGNTEAFF.

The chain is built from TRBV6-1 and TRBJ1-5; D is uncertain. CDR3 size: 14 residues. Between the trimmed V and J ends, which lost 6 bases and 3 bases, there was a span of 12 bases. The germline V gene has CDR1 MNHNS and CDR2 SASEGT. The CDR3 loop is CASRMNLDNQPQHF. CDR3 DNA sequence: TGTGCCAGCAGGATGAACTTAGACAATCAGCCCCAGCATTTT.

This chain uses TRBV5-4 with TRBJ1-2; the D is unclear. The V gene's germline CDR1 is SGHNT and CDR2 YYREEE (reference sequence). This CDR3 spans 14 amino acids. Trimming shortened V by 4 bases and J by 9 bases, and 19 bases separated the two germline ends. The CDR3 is CASSRRAPSWSYTF. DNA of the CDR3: TGTGCCAGCAGCCGGCGGGCCCCATCTTGGAGCTACACCTTC.

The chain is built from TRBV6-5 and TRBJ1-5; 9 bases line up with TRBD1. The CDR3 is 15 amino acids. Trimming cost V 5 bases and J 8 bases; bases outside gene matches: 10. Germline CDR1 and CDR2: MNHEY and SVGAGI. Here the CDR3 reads CASSPGTGIAEPQHF. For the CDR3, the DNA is TGTGCCAGCAGTCCAGGGACAGGGATCGCCGAGCCCCAGCATTTT.

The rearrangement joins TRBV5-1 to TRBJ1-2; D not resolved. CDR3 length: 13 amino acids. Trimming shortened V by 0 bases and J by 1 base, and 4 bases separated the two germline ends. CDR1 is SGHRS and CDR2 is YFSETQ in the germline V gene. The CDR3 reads CASSLEGNYGYTF. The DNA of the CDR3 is TGCGCCAGCAGCTTGGAGGGTAACTATGGCTACACCTTC.

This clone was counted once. In nucleotides, the CDR3 is TGTGCCAGTAGTATGTACCCCGGACAGGGGCTGAGGACCGGGGAGCTGTTTTTT. As protein: CASSMYPGQGLRTGELFF. The V gene is TRBV19, the J gene TRBJ2-2; 9 bases are a match to TRBD1. This CDR3 is 18 amino acids long. V shed 3 bases and J 5 bases; nucleotides not matched to a gene: 13. Germline V gives CDR1 LNHDA, CDR2 SQIVND (reference sequence).

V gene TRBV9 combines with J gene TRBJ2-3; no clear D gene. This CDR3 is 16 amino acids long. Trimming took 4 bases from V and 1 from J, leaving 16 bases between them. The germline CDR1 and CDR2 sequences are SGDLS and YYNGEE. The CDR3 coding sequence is TGTGCCAGCAGCTACGGCTCGGAATCGGGCACAGATACGCAGTATTTT. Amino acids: CASSYGSESGTDTQYF.